These 11 T cell receptor beta chains were all obtained from the same sample, sequenced in a study of shared clonotypes between healthy human individuals. Assay: immunoSEQ multiplex PCR; the TCRdb copy retains only in-frame clones and omits some. The sample records millions of clones, roughly 94% being singletons. Terminally differentiated effector memory CD45RA+ cells were excluded by CCR7 positive selection of CD45RO-negative cells. Input material: naive CD8+ T cells sorted from blood. The origin of the receptors is a man aged 18 to 29 in good health.

J is TRBJ2-1 and V is TRBV30, with D perhaps TRBD1 (5 bases). CDR1 is GTSNPN, CDR2 SVGIG, per germline (reference sequence). The length of the CDR3 is 14 residues. Between the trimmed V and J ends, which lost 5 bases and 7 bases, there was a span of 18 bases. The CDR3 sequence: CAWDPHQGWNEQFF. The CDR3 DNA reads as TGTGCCTGGGACCCCCATCAGGGCTGGAATGAGCAGTTCTTC.

The gene calls are TRBV2 and TRBJ2-5, with 8 bases fitting TRBD2. Germline lookup yields CDR1 SNHLY and CDR2 FYNNEI. This CDR3 has 19 residues. V shed 9 bases and J 5 bases; nucleotides not matched to a gene: 26. DNA for the CDR3: TGTGCCAGAGGGGAGAGGGAGGGAACTAGCGGCCGAGATTGGGAGACCCAGTACTTC. The encoded protein is CARGEREGTSGRDWETQYF. The whole variable domain, filled in from reference TRBV2 and TRBJ2-5, reads EPEVTQTPSHQVTQMGQEVILRCVPISNHLYFYWYRQILGQKVEFLVSFYNNEISEKSEIFDDQFSVERPDGSNFTLKIRSTKLEDSAMYFCARGEREGTSGRDWETQYFGPGTRLLVL.

A word on this clone: In the same sample, other DNA sequences code for this CDR3. The genes are TRBV7-8 and TRBJ2-7, with TRBD1 matching 7 bases. The germline gives CDR1 SGHVS, CDR2 FQNEAQ. There are 13 residues in the CDR3. The J segment lost 2 bases and the V segment lost 5 bases, leaving 3 bases of the junction unmatched. The CDR3 region has the DNA TGTGCCAGCAGCCCAACAGGGGCCTACGAGCAGTACTTC. It yields the protein CASSPTGAYEQYF.

The rearrangement joins TRBV7-3 to TRBJ2-3; D is uncertain. CDR1 and CDR2 (germline): SGHTA, FQGTGA. This CDR3 has 18 residues. Trimming took 4 bases from V and 0 from J, leaving 20 bases between them. The DNA for the CDR3 is TGTGCCAGCAGCTCCATATCCGGACCTGAAACTAGCACAGATACGCAGTATTTT. It yields the protein CASSSISGPETSTDTQYF.

V usage is TRBV12-5 and J usage is TRBJ2-7; TRBD1 agrees at 10 bases. The length of the CDR3 is 15 residues. The germline V gene has CDR1 LGHNT and CDR2 FRNRAP. The junction had 2 bases not matched to a gene; V was cut back by 1 base and J by 2 bases. The CDR3, as DNA: TGTGCTAGTGGTTTGGGACAGGGGGCCGCCTACGAGCAGTACTTC. Amino acid sequence: CASGLGQGAAYEQYF.

V is TRBV11-2 and J is TRBJ2-5; 13 bases are shared with TRBD2. After removal of 3 bases from V and 6 bases from J, the junction contained 7 bases not matched to a gene. Germline V gives CDR1 SGHAT, CDR2 FQNNGV. The CDR3 runs 16 residues. The CDR3 loop is CASSFPGLAGDQTQYF. The CDR3 bases are TGTGCCAGCAGCTTCCCCGGACTAGCGGGGGACCAGACCCAGTACTTC.

This chain joins TRBV7-2 and TRBJ2-1; D might be TRBD2 (5 bases). Looked up from germline, CDR1 is SGHTA and CDR2 is FQGNSA. The CDR3 loop spans 14 amino acids. Trimming pared 4 bases from V and 3 bases from J, leaving 10 bases between. CDR3 DNA: TGTGCCAGCAGCTCCCTAGCCGTCTACAATGAGCAGTTCTTC. This gives the protein CASSSLAVYNEQFF.

The rearrangement uses TRBV5-4 and TRBJ2-3, with D unclear. Trimming pared 1 base from V and 2 bases from J, leaving 5 bases between. Germline-derived CDR1 and CDR2 are SGHNT and YYREEE (reference sequence). The CDR3 totals 13 residues. The DNA for the CDR3 is TGTGCCAGCAGCTTGACTTACACAGATACGCAGTATTTT. Protein product: CASSLTYTDTQYF.

This chain links TRBV6-5 with TRBJ2-5; D is undetermined. V gave up 3 bases and J gave up 1 base, with 9 bases separating them. The CDR3 runs to 14 residues. Germline CDR1 is MNHEY and CDR2 is SVGAGI. CDR3 protein: CASSYTNGQETQYF. The DNA for the CDR3 is TGTGCCAGCAGTTATACGAACGGCCAAGAGACCCAGTACTTC.

V is TRBV7-9 and J is TRBJ1-2; 12 nucleotides match TRBD1. Germline assignment: CDR1 SEHNR and CDR2 FQNEAQ (reference sequence). V shed 5 bases, J shed 6 bases, and the junction held 7 bases outside the gene matches. CDR3 size: 15 residues. CDR3 region: CASSLGTGGEHGYTF. CDR3 nucleotide sequence: TGTGCCAGCAGCCTGGGGACAGGGGGCGAACATGGCTACACCTTC.

This rearrangement joins TRBV5-4 to TRBJ2-7, with D uncertain. The CDR3 runs to 12 residues. The V and J ends lost 1 base and 6 bases respectively, with 8 bases between them. Germline CDR1 and CDR2: SGHNT and YYREEE (reference sequence). This chain's CDR3 is CASSLHGGEQYF. The CDR3, as DNA: TGTGCCAGCAGCTTGCACGGCGGCGAGCAGTACTTC.